One and the same sample provided the 7 T cell receptor beta chains below, sequenced in a study of CD8 T cells in Susac syndrome. RNA was extracted with the RNeasy kit, and a quantity of roughly 0.45 to 1 ug was reverse transcribed using random hexamers. From the immunoSEQ multiplex PCR reads, TCRdb called clonotypes with MiXCR, one entry per CDR3 protein. Of some 100,000 distinct CDR3 sequences in the sample, more than 85% are singletons; the top ten hold about 0.087%. Sequenced material: CD4+ T cells from PBMCs. The receptors originated from a human donor with multiple sclerosis.

This clonotype was recorded once. This chain links TRBV19 with TRBJ1-2; a possible D gene is TRBD1 (5 bases). Deletions cut 5 bases from V and 4 bases from J, with 11 bases between. From germline, CDR1 is LNHDA and CDR2 SQIVND (reference sequence). This CDR3 is 13 amino acids long. The CDR3 region has the DNA TGTGCCAGTAGTGAAACAGGACCCTATGGCTACACCTTC. Translating it yields CASSETGPYGYTF.

The rearrangement uses TRBV7-3 and TRBJ2-7; 10 positions match TRBD2. The CDR3 covers 15 residues. V gave up 2 bases and J gave up 5 bases; unmatched junction bases: 6. CDR1 is SGHTA, CDR2 FQGTGA, per germline. The CDR3 DNA reads as TGTGCCAGCAGCTTAGGGCTAGCGGGGGCGGACGAGCAGTACTTC. The encoded protein is CASSLGLAGADEQYF.

The CDR3 DNA reads as TGTGCCACCAGCAGAGATCTCCGAGTAGATGGAAACACCATATATTTT. As protein: CATSRDLRVDGNTIYF. The genes are TRBV15 and TRBJ1-3; D is undetermined. The CDR3 is made up of 16 amino acids. From germline, CDR1 is LNHNV and CDR2 YYDKDF (reference sequence). V lost 0 bases and J lost 3, with 12 bases in between.

The sample holds one count of this clonotype. The chain carries TRBV24-1 and TRBJ2-1; tentatively, D is TRBD1 (5 bases). V lost 1 base and J 10 bases, leaving 13 bases between the germline ends. The CDR3 is 14 amino acids. Germline CDR1 KGHDR, CDR2 SFDVKD. For the CDR3, the DNA is TGTGCCACCAGTGATTTCGGACAACCCCACGAGCAGTTCTTC. This translates into CATSDFGQPHEQFF.

V is TRBV5-1 and J is TRBJ2-1; TRBD2 agrees at 14 bases. The germline gives CDR1 SGHRS, CDR2 YFSETQ. The CDR3 loop spans 16 amino acids. V trimming: 3 bases; J trimming: 5 bases; junction bases outside the gene matches: 4. CDR3 sequence reads: CASSYGLAGGDNEQFF. The CDR3 bases are TGCGCCAGCAGCTATGGACTAGCGGGGGGTGACAATGAGCAGTTCTTC.

The chain joins TRBV4-3 to TRBJ1-2, with D possibly being TRBD1 (5 bases). Per the germline V gene, CDR1 is LGHNA and CDR2 is YSLEER. Trimming stripped 0 bases from V and 10 bases from J, with 18 bases between. The CDR3 is 15 residues long. CDR3: CASSQDPGLTLHYTF. In DNA, the CDR3 is TGCGCCAGCAGCCAAGATCCGGGACTGACCCTACACTACACCTTC.

The gene calls are TRBV7-2 and TRBJ2-4, with D perhaps matching TRBD1 (6 bases). Germline assignment: CDR1 SGHTA and CDR2 FQGNSA. The CDR3 contains 17 residues. The germline V and J ends were trimmed by 6 bases and 6 bases, with 24 bases remaining between them. CDR3 region: CASSPHPTSRGGNIQYF. In DNA, the CDR3 is TGTGCCAGCAGTCCCCACCCTACCAGCAGGGGTGGAAACATTCAGTACTTC.